Listed here are 18 T cell receptor beta chains from one sample, sequenced in a study of follicular helper T cells after annual influenza vaccination. Profiling relied on immunoSEQ multiplex PCR, and the TCRdb table lists in-frame clones only, not all of them. The sample has about 10,000 clones, over 75% seen once. Time point defined: 2015-2016 season, pre-vaccination. The source was CXCR5+ CD38- circulating T follicular helper cells from blood, collected on the day of influenza vaccination. Indicated subset: circulating Tfh, non-naive CD4+CXCR5+PD-1+ (ICOS+CD38+ or ICOS-CD38-). The receptors stem from an adult who received the influenza vaccine.

The genes are TRBV28 and TRBJ2-3, with unresolved D. CDR1 and CDR2 from the germline V gene are MDHEN and SYDVKM. The CDR3 has 15 residues. The V gene lost 6 bases and the J gene lost 0 bases, with 13 bases spanning the gap. CDR3 sequence: CASSELGTSTDTQYF. The CDR3 nucleotides are TGTGCCAGCAGCGAGCTCGGCACTAGCACAGATACGCAGTATTTT.

V gene TRBV5-1 combines with J gene TRBJ2-3; 8 nucleotides match TRBD1. Germline V lookup: CDR1 SGHRS, CDR2 YFSETQ. CDR3 length: 15 amino acids. V shed 0 bases, J shed 1 base, and the junction held 1 base outside the gene matches. The CDR3 DNA is TGCGCCAGCAGCTTGGTGGGACAGGGCACAGATACGCAGTATTTT. As protein: CASSLVGQGTDTQYF.

This rearrangement joins TRBV5-1 to TRBJ2-6; tentative D call: TRBD1 (5 bases). Trimming pared 3 bases from V and 4 bases from J, leaving 17 bases between. The V gene's germline CDR1 is SGHRS and CDR2 YFSETQ. The CDR3 has 17 amino acids. CDR3 loop: CASSSGGLGPGANVLTF. The CDR3 DNA reads TGCGCCAGCAGCTCTGGTGGGTTGGGGCCAGGGGCCAACGTCCTGACTTTC.

The rearrangement links TRBV2 to TRBJ2-7; D assignment may be TRBD1 or TRBD2 (5 bases each). The CDR3 runs 14 residues. Trimming pared 6 bases from V and 2 bases from J, leaving 14 bases between. The V gene's germline CDR1 is SNHLY and CDR2 FYNNEI. CDR3 protein: CASRLKGPTYEQYF. The CDR3 coding sequence is TGTGCCAGCAGACTAAAGGGACCCACCTACGAGCAGTACTTC.

The chain has TRBV11-3 and TRBJ2-1, with TRBD2 matching 10 bases. The V gene end was trimmed by 6 bases and the J gene end by 8 bases; junction bases not matched to a gene: 10. Germline V gene data show CDR1 as SGHNT and CDR2 as YENEEA. This CDR3 has 15 residues. The CDR3 DNA reads as TGTGCCAGCAGTCCCGGGACTAGCGAGGGCTATGAGCAGTTCTTC. Protein sequence: CASSPGTSEGYEQFF.

The chain has TRBV18 and TRBJ1-1, with TRBD1 as a possible D gene (5 bases). V was pared by 3 bases and J by 1 base, with 12 bases between. Germline V CDR1 and CDR2: KGHSH, LQKENI. CDR3 length equals 15 residues. Here the CDR3 reads CASSPDGQKNTEAFF. CDR3 nucleotides: TGTGCCAGCTCACCTGACGGACAAAAGAACACTGAAGCTTTCTTT.

This chain connects TRBV25-1 to TRBJ2-5; TRBD2 matches at 9 bases. V was clipped by 5 bases and J by 7 bases; unmatched bases: 14. The CDR3 has 16 amino acids. Germline V gives CDR1 MGHDK, CDR2 SYGVNS. CDR3 sequence: CASSLSKGLAAGTQYF. For the CDR3, the DNA is TGTGCCAGCAGTCTTTCTAAGGGACTAGCTGCGGGGACCCAGTACTTC.

The gene calls are TRBV10-1 and TRBJ1-4; 9 positions match TRBD1. V lost 4 bases, J lost 0 bases, and 6 bases stayed unmatched. The CDR3 contains 17 residues. Germline lookup yields CDR1 WNHNN and CDR2 SYGVQD (reference sequence). The CDR3 sequence: CASSVGDREATNEKLFF. The CDR3 nucleotides read TGCGCCAGCAGTGTAGGGGACAGGGAGGCAACTAATGAAAAACTGTTTTTT.

The rearrangement joins TRBV2 to TRBJ2-2; D gene ambiguous. Germline V lookup: CDR1 SNHLY, CDR2 FYNNEI. The V and J ends lost 11 bases and 2 bases respectively, with 12 bases between them. The CDR3 has 13 residues. The CDR3 DNA reads as TGTGCCTCAAGCGTCTATAACACCGGGGAGCTGTTTTTT. It translates to CASSVYNTGELFF.

The rearrangement uses TRBV11-2 and TRBJ2-7; 11 bases match TRBD1. After removal of 5 bases from V and 6 bases from J, the junction contained 12 bases not matched to a gene. This CDR3 region has 16 residues. Germline values: CDR1 SGHAT, CDR2 FQNNGV. The CDR3 DNA is TGTGCCAGCAGCCCGACCCTTGGACAGGGGGCGCCCGAGCAGTACTTC. This sequence encodes CASSPTLGQGAPEQYF.

The rearrangement joins TRBV27 to TRBJ2-2, with 13 bases lining up with TRBD2. CDR1 MNHEY and CDR2 SMNVEV come from the germline V gene (reference sequence). There are 16 residues in the CDR3. V shed 5 bases, J shed 4 bases, and the junction held 4 bases outside the gene matches. The CDR3 protein is CASSPLAGGFTGELFF. CDR3 sequence (DNA): TGTGCCAGCAGTCCACTAGCGGGAGGGTTCACCGGGGAGCTGTTTTTT.

V gene TRBV5-6 combines with J gene TRBJ2-7, with TRBD2 matching 9 bases. This CDR3 is 15 amino acids long. Germline V gene sequence: CDR1 SGHDT, CDR2 YYEEEE. The ends lost 0 bases at V and 8 bases at J; junction bases unmatched: 9. In DNA form, the CDR3 reads TGTGCCAGCAGCTTGGGGACTAGCGCTACCGGGAAGCAGTACTTC. As protein: CASSLGTSATGKQYF.

DNA of the CDR3: TGCGCCAGCTCTTGGACAGGGGGCACCGGGGAGCTGTTTTTT. Amino acids: CASSWTGGTGELFF. The V call is TRBV5-1, the J call TRBJ2-2, with 10 bases matching TRBD1. The germline gives CDR1 SGHRS, CDR2 YFSETQ. V dropped 7 bases and J dropped 4; count of bases not matched to a gene: 4. This CDR3 has 14 residues. Supplemented by reference TRBV5-1 and TRBJ2-2, the full variable domain reads KAGVTQTPRYLIKTRGQQVTLSCSPISGHRSVSWYQQTPGQGLQFLFEYFSETQRNKGNFPGRFSGRQFSNSRSEMNVSTLELGDSALYLCASSWTGGTGELFFGEGSRLTVL.

The rearrangement links TRBV5-6 to TRBJ2-7; no definite D call. The CDR3 contains 14 residues. The V and J ends lost 5 bases and 2 bases respectively, with 14 bases between them. Germline loops: CDR1 SGHDT, CDR2 YYEEEE. The DNA of the CDR3 is TGTGCCAGCAGTTCTGGGTGGGGTACCTACGAGCAGTACTTC. It codes for CASSSGWGTYEQYF.

CDR3 nucleotides: TGTGCCAGCAGTTCCCCAGGGGAGCGCCCAAACACCGGGGAGCTGTTTTTT. It specifies CASSSPGERPNTGELFF. The chain carries TRBV28 and TRBJ2-2; tentatively, D is TRBD1 (6 bases). The CDR3 totals 17 residues. CDR1 and CDR2 (germline): MDHEN, SYDVKM. With 4 bases removed from V and 2 bases from J, the gap between germline ends came to 17 bases.

The chain is built from TRBV6-5 and TRBJ2-3; D might be TRBD2 (7 bases). This CDR3 has 15 amino acids. Germline CDR1 and CDR2: MNHEY and SVGAGI. The V and J ends lost 0 bases and 4 bases respectively, with 11 bases between them. The CDR3 is CASSYSGGASDTQYF. The CDR3, as DNA: TGTGCCAGCAGTTACTCGGGGGGGGCGTCAGATACGCAGTATTTT.

This clone was observed a handful of times. The chain joins TRBV5-5 to TRBJ2-7, with TRBD1 matching over 7 bases. The CDR3 is 12 amino acids. Losses at the gene ends were 9 bases for V and 3 bases for J; bases not matched to a gene: 6. Germline lookup yields CDR1 SGHKS and CDR2 YYEKEE (reference sequence). CDR3 amino acids: CATGTDHYEQYF. DNA of the CDR3: TGTGCCACGGGGACAGATCACTACGAGCAGTACTTC.

The rearrangement joins TRBV7-2 to TRBJ1-2, with a possible D match to TRBD1 (5 bases). With 1 base removed from V and 4 bases from J, the gap between germline ends came to 16 bases. This CDR3 is built from 16 residues. The germline V gene encodes CDR1 SGHTA and CDR2 FQGNSA. The CDR3 here is CASSLGSGGFGYGYTF. CDR3 nucleotides: TGTGCCAGCAGCTTAGGGTCCGGGGGGTTCGGCTATGGCTACACCTTC.